This T cell receptor beta chain was sequenced in a study of cytomegalovirus exposure and HLA in healthy donors. Trimming pared 6 bases from V and 15 bases from J, leaving 21 bases between. The CDR3 runs 13 residues. Germline CDR1 is MDHEN and CDR2 is SYDVKM. Primers included in the PCR were 60 Vbeta and 13 Jbeta primers. Repertoires were generated with immunoSEQ multiplex PCR, while TCRdb's copy carries only in-frame clones and drops some. Found here are more than 75,000 clones, 85% to 90% of them singletons; the top ten hold about 2.3%. Material: PBMCs. The clonotype was recovered from a man aged 18 to 35 in good health and CMV-seronegative. The rearrangement uses TRBV28 and TRBJ2-1; a weak D match, TRBD2 (7 bases). The CDR3 loop reads CASRVNSGRGRFF. CDR3 DNA: TGTGCCAGCAGGGTTAATAGCGGGCGGGGGCGGTTCTTC.